A single sample is the source of the 7 T cell receptor beta chains below, sequenced in a study of cytomegalovirus exposure and HLA in healthy donors. Both 60 Vbeta primers and 13 Jbeta primers went into the PCR. Only in-frame clones appear in the TCRdb table, and some are missing; sequencing was by immunoSEQ multiplex PCR. This sample has about 210,000 clones, with more than 75% found just once. Sequencing input: PBMCs. The receptors originated from a man in his forties in good health and CMV-seropositive.

This clone was picked up a small number of times. The chain joins TRBV6-5 to TRBJ1-3; D possibly corresponds to TRBD1 (6 bases). Germline V CDR1 and CDR2: MNHEY, SVGAGI. The ends were cut back, 5 bases at V and 0 bases at J, with 11 bases in the middle. This CDR3 is 15 amino acids long. CDR3 region: CASSKDRDSGNTIYF. The CDR3 DNA is TGTGCCAGCAGTAAGGACAGAGACTCTGGAAACACCATATATTTT.

The chain joins TRBV6-6 to TRBJ2-5, with a tentative D call TRBD2 (6 bases). CDR1 and CDR2 (germline): MNHNY, SVGAGI (reference sequence). The CDR3 spans 13 residues. Trimming shortened V by 6 bases and J by 2 bases, and 10 bases separated the two germline ends. The CDR3 DNA follows: TGTGCCAGCAGACCCGGGGGACAAGAGACCCAGTACTTC. The encoded protein is CASRPGGQETQYF.

The chain's CDR3 is CASSLVSGWDEQFF. CDR3 in DNA: TGTGCCAGCAGCTTAGTGTCAGGTTGGGATGAGCAGTTCTTC. The chain employs TRBV7-9 and TRBJ2-1, with D hard to call. The CDR3 consists of 14 residues. With 1 base removed from V and 8 bases from J, the gap between germline ends came to 12 bases. From germline, CDR1 is SEHNR and CDR2 FQNEAQ (reference sequence).

This rearrangement joins TRBV7-2 to TRBJ2-5; tentatively, D is TRBD2 (6 bases). Germline V CDR1 and CDR2: SGHTA, FQGNSA. Trimming took 1 base from V and 9 from J, leaving 18 bases between them. This CDR3 spans 15 amino acids. CDR3 bases: TGTGCCAGCAGCTTAGTGGCGGGATGGGGCGGGTCCCAGTACTTC. Translating it yields CASSLVAGWGGSQYF.

This clone has just one count. This chain links TRBV5-1 with TRBJ2-3, with D possibly TRBD1 on 6 matching bases. This CDR3 spans 13 amino acids. Per the germline V gene, CDR1 is SGHRS and CDR2 is YFSETQ. V shed 6 bases and J shed 2 bases, with 10 bases lying between them. CDR3 region: CASTGQLTDTQYF. The CDR3 nucleotides are TGCGCCAGCACTGGACAGCTCACAGATACGCAGTATTTT. The full variable domain, its missing parts supplied by reference TRBV5-1 and TRBJ2-3, is KAGVTQTPRYLIKTRGQQVTLSCSPISGHRSVSWYQQTPGQGLQFLFEYFSETQRNKGNFPGRFSGRQFSNSRSEMNVSTLELGDSALYLCASTGQLTDTQYFGPGTRLTVL.

CDR3 DNA sequence: TGTGCCAGCAGCTTAGGCCGGGGTGAGGGTCAGCCCCAGCATTTT. Protein sequence: CASSLGRGEGQPQHF. The chain recombines TRBV13 with TRBJ1-5; D is undetermined. This CDR3 has 15 residues. CDR1 is PRHDT and CDR2 is FYEKMQ in the germline V gene (reference sequence). Trimming took 0 bases from V and 6 from J, leaving 12 bases between them. Full variable domain (remainder filled in from reference TRBV13 and TRBJ1-5): AAGVIQSPRHLIKEKRETATLKCYPIPRHDTVYWYQQGPGQDPQFLISFYEKMQSDKGSIPDRFSAQQFSDYHSELNMSSLELGDSALYFCASSLGRGEGQPQHFGDGTRLSIL.

The CDR3, as DNA: TGCAGCGTTAGAACGGGAGGGCATTACAATGAGCAGTTCTTC. The encoded protein is CSVRTGGHYNEQFF. The chain has TRBV29-1 and TRBJ2-1, with TRBD2 identical over 8 bases. CDR1 is SQVTM and CDR2 is ANQGSEA in the germline V gene. The ends lost 5 bases at V and 4 bases at J; junction bases unmatched: 7. The CDR3 is made up of 14 amino acids.